This is a list of T cell receptor beta chains from one sample in a study of neurological immune-mediated disorders. TCRdb reprocessed the 5' RACE reads via MiXCR and lists one record per CDR3 protein. The sample includes 15,000 to 20,000 distinct CDR3 sequences, roughly 22% of them seen just once. Sequenced input: PBMCs. These receptors originate from a middle-aged man in good health. The CDR3 runs from the conserved cysteine through the conserved F or W. The D gene is left open where the match is weak. For some rows the clone size is stated as once, few or many, or as a class when expanded; others skip it.

J: TRBJ2-1; size: .; D: .; V: TRBV7-2; CDR3: CASSRGNEQFF; DNA: TGTGCCAGCAGCCGGGGTAATGAGCAGTTCTTC
J: TRBJ2-7; size: once; D: .; V: TRBV23-1; CDR3: CASSQTPANTHYEQYF; DNA: TGCGCCAGCAGTCAGACCCCAGCGAACACCCACTACGAGCAGTACTTC
J: TRBJ2-5; size: many; D: TRBD2; V: TRBV4-1; CDR3: CASSPAGRGGFRETQYF; DNA: TGCGCCAGCAGCCCCGCGGGGCGCGGGGGTTTCCGAGAGACCCAGTACTTC
J: TRBJ1-5; size: .; D: .; V: TRBV7-2; CDR3: CASSLQDSNQPQHF; DNA: TGTGCCAGCAGCTTACAGGATAGCAATCAGCCCCAGCATTTT
J: TRBJ2-1; size: .; D: .; V: TRBV7-2; CDR3: CASSLSQTNEQFF; DNA: TGTGCCAGCAGCTTAAGCCAGACCAATGAGCAGTTCTTC
J: TRBJ2-5; size: medium-sized; D: TRBD2; V: TRBV10-3; CDR3: CAISESLGTSGMYQETQYF; DNA: TGTGCCATCAGTGAGTCACTCGGGACTAGCGGGATGTACCAAGAGACCCAGTACTTC
J: TRBJ2-5; size: many; D: .; V: TRBV7-9; CDR3: CASSLARSSQYF; DNA: TGTGCCAGCAGCTTAGCGCGGTCGTCCCAGTACTTC
J: TRBJ2-5; size: few; D: TRBD2; V: TRBV7-9; CDR3: CASSLVVSSGTQETQYF; DNA: TGTGCCAGCAGCTTAGTGGTGTCTAGCGGGACCCAAGAGACCCAGTACTTC
J: TRBJ2-1; size: .; D: TRBD2; V: TRBV5-1; CDR3: CASSLPGLAGGDEQFF; DNA: TGCGCCAGCAGCTTGCCGGGACTAGCGGGAGGGGATGAGCAGTTCTTC
J: TRBJ2-2; size: many; D: TRBD2; V: TRBV7-8; CDR3: CASRVRTSGRNQQGGELFF; DNA: TGTGCCAGCCGGGTCCGGACTAGCGGGAGGAACCAGCAGGGCGGGGAGCTGTTTTTT
J: TRBJ2-2; size: many; D: .; V: TRBV20-1; CDR3: CSASSSVNTGELFF; DNA: TGCAGTGCTAGCTCGAGCGTGAACACCGGGGAGCTGTTTTTT
J: TRBJ1-2; size: many; D: TRBD1; V: TRBV6-5; CDR3: CASSYSPGTGGDYTF; DNA: TGTGCCAGCAGTTACTCGCCTGGGACAGGGGGCGACTACACCTTC
J: TRBJ2-3; size: many; D: TRBD2; V: TRBV7-3; CDR3: CASSQTSGSADTQYF; DNA: TGTGCCAGCAGCCAAACTAGCGGGAGCGCAGATACGCAGTATTTT
J: TRBJ1-2; size: many; D: .; V: TRBV21-1; CDR3: CASSPLGRENYGYTF; DNA: TGTGCCAGCAGCCCTCTCGGGAGGGAAAACTATGGCTACACCTTC
J: TRBJ2-1; size: many; D: .; V: TRBV20-1; CDR3: CSARDGSGTRGYNEQFF; DNA: TGCAGTGCTAGAGATGGATCCGGGACTCGAGGCTACAATGAGCAGTTCTTC
J: TRBJ1-2; size: many; D: .; V: TRBV20-1; CDR3: CSARSGSFNYGYTF; DNA: TGCAGTGCTAGATCAGGGTCGTTCAACTATGGCTACACCTTC
J: TRBJ2-3; size: many; D: TRBD2; V: TRBV7-8; CDR3: CASSLATSGRTDTQYF; DNA: TGTGCCAGCAGCTTAGCGACTAGCGGGAGAACAGATACGCAGTATTTT
J: TRBJ2-1; size: .; D: .; V: TRBV5-1; CDR3: CASRSDSSSYNEQFF; DNA: TGCGCCAGCCGATCAGACAGCAGCTCCTACAATGAGCAGTTCTTC
J: TRBJ2-2; size: .; D: TRBD2; V: TRBV5-1; CDR3: CASSTLAGGLTGELFF; DNA: TGCGCCAGCAGCACACTAGCGGGAGGTCTCACCGGGGAGCTGTTTTTT
J: TRBJ2-7; size: many; D: TRBD2; V: TRBV20-1; CDR3: CSARPSSGVPYEQYF; DNA: TGCAGTGCTAGACCCTCTAGCGGAGTCCCCTACGAGCAGTACTTC
J: TRBJ2-7; size: many; D: TRBD2; V: TRBV5-1; CDR3: CASSPVGKRESYEQYF; DNA: TGCGCCAGCAGCCCCGTGGGGAAGCGGGAGTCGTACGAGCAGTACTTC
J: TRBJ2-3; size: many; D: TRBD1; V: TRBV5-1; CDR3: CASSSHGTGGDTQYF; DNA: TGCGCCAGCAGCTCACACGGGACAGGCGGAGATACGCAGTATTTT
J: TRBJ2-5; size: many; D: .; V: TRBV7-9; CDR3: CASSLGPPETQYF; DNA: TGTGCCAGCAGCTTAGGTCCCCCGGAGACCCAGTACTTC
J: TRBJ2-7; size: many; D: .; V: TRBV27; CDR3: CASSLTAGSSYEQYF; DNA: TGTGCCAGCAGTTTAACCGCCGGCAGCTCCTACGAGCAGTACTTC
J: TRBJ1-6; size: medium-sized; D: TRBD1; V: TRBV28; CDR3: CASSFYLMDRGDSPLHF; DNA: TGTGCCAGCAGTTTTTATCTAATGGACAGGGGGGATTCACCCCTCCACTTT
J: TRBJ1-6; size: many; D: .; V: TRBV20-1; CDR3: CSARGTATDNSPLHF; DNA: TGCAGTGCTAGAGGGACAGCGACCGATAATTCACCCCTCCACTTT
J: TRBJ2-1; size: .; D: .; V: TRBV4-1; CDR3: CASSRFGSSQFF; DNA: TGCGCCAGCAGCCGTTTCGGTTCGTCTCAGTTCTTC